This T cell receptor (beta chain) was retrieved from a study of Ad26.COV2.S vaccination and SARS-CoV-2 variants. This CDR3 is 12 amino acids long. Germline V CDR1 and CDR2: SGHTA, FQGNSA. Trimming pared 3 bases from V and 1 base from J, leaving 3 bases between. Notes on this clone: The antigen is not known.

Some clones are missing from TCRdb's copy, which holds only in-frame ones; the method was immunoSEQ multiplex PCR. The sample lists about 350,000 clones, around 88% occurring once. General observations from the study: Researchers reported similar non-spike TCR breadth in vaccine and placebo recipients.

Treatment reported: over 15 received Ad26.COV2.S at low or high dose, single or two shots; a few received placebo; per-sample allocation not given. Repertoires come from day 63 after the first vaccine or placebo injection. Specimen: peripheral blood, collected in a trial of Ad26.COV2.S vaccine versus placebo. The chain has TRBV7-2 and TRBJ1-1; unclear D gene. This receptor was taken from a person aged 18 to 65 who received the Ad26.COV2.S COVID-19 vaccine or a placebo. The CDR3 DNA sequence: TGTGCCAGCAGCTTTAGGAACACTGAAGCTTTCTTT. Its protein product is CASSFRNTEAFF.